This T cell receptor (beta chain) emerged from a study of early T cells in non-severe SARS-CoV-2 infection. Study information: Bulk RNA taken from unsorted whole blood was sequenced, leaving chains unpaired. General study findings and limits: There was a bias toward anti-spike CD8 responses in VDJdb matching, which missed private and CD4 specificities.

This clonotype was seen a few times. As yet, its antigen is unknown. Unique molecular identifiers (one per individual cDNA molecule) were attached. TCRdb called the 5' RACE reads again in MiXCR, with one record for every CDR3 protein. The sample consists of roughly 66,000 distinct CDR3 sequences, 9.1% of them appearing once. V was trimmed by 7 bases and J by 6 bases, leaving 10 bases between them. CDR3 size: 12 residues. Germline V gives CDR1 ENHRY, CDR2 SYGVKD. The sequenced material came from whole blood. This receptor was identified in an adult who was a healthcare worker with PCR-confirmed SARS-CoV-2 infection or an uninfected control (not recorded which). This chain links TRBV10-3 with TRBJ2-1; D is perhaps TRBD1 (6 bases). CDR3 region: CAITKGGNEQFF. The CDR3, as DNA: TGTGCCATCACTAAAGGGGGCAATGAGCAGTTCTTC.